This TCR beta chain was captured by sequencing in a study of human CD4 T cells and Enterobacteriaceae. Sorting took every CD4+ cell except CD45RA+CCR7+CD95- naive cells, reaching over 98% purity. CD8+, CD14+, CD16+, CD56+, CD19+ and CD25-bright cells were excluded before sorting. The CDR3 is 15 amino acids. V dropped 1 base and J dropped 9 bases, with 16 bases sitting between them. Germline V lookup: CDR1 MNHNS, CDR2 SASEGT. Ex vivo total memory CD4+ cells were sequenced at deep level. TCRdb's table, derived via immunoSEQ multiplex PCR, lists solely in-frame clones and lacks some. The sample contains 25,000 to 35,000 clones, approximately 84% of which appear only once.

The sample was memory CD4+ T cells from blood. The receptor's source is a human donor in good health. The V call is TRBV6-1, the J call TRBJ2-1; D may be TRBD2 (5 bases). The CDR3 bases are TGTGCCAGCAGTGAAGAGGTTACTTCTCGGGGTGAGCAGTTCTTC. Translation: CASSEEVTSRGEQFF.